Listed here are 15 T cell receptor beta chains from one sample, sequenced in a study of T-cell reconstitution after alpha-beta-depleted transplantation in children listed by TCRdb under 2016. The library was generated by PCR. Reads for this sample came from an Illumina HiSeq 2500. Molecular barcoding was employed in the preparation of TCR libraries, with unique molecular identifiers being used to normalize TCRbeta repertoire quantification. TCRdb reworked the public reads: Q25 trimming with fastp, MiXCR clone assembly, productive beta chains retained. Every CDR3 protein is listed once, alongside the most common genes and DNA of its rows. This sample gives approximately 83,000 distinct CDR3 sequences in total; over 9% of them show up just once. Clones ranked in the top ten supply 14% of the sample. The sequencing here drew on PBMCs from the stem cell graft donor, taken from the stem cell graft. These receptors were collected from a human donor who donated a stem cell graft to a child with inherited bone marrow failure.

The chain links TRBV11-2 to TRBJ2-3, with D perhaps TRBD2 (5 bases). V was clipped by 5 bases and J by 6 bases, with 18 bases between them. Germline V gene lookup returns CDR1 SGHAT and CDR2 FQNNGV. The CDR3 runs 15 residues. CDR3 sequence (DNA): TGTGCCAGCAGCCCACTAGACCCCCGCCTCGATACGCAGTATTTT. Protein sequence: CASSPLDPRLDTQYF.

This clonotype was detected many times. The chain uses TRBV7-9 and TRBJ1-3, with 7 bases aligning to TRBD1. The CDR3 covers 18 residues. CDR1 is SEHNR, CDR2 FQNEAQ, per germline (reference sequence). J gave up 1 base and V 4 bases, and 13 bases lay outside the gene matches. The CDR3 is CASSSLRQGKFSGNTIYF. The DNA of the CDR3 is TGTGCCAGCAGCTCCCTACGACAGGGAAAGTTTTCTGGAAACACCATATATTTT.

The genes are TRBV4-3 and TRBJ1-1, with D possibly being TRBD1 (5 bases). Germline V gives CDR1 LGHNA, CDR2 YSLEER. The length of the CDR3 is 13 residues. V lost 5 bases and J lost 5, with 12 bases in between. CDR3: CASSSRVRTEAFF. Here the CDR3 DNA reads TGCGCCAGCAGCAGCAGGGTGCGTACTGAAGCTTTCTTT.

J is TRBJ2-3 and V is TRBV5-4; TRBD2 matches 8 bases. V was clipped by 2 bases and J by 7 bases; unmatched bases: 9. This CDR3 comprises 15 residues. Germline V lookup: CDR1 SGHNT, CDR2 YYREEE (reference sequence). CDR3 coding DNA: TGTGCCAGCAGCTTTATAGGACTAGCTCGGAATACGCAGTATTTT. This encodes CASSFIGLARNTQYF.

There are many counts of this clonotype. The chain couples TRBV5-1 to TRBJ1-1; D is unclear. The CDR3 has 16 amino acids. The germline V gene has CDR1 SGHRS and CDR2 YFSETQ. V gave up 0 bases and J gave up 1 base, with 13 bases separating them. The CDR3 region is CASSLDPAGANTEAFF. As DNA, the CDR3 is TGCGCCAGCAGCTTGGATCCGGCCGGAGCGAACACTGAAGCTTTCTTT.

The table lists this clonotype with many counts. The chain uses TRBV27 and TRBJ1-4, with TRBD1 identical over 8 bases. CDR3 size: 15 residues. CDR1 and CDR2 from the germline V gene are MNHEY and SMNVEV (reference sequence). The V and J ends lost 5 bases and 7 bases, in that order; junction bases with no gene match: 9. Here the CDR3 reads CASSQGTGRGEKLFF. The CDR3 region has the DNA TGTGCCAGCAGTCAGGGGACAGGTCGGGGTGAAAAACTGTTTTTT.

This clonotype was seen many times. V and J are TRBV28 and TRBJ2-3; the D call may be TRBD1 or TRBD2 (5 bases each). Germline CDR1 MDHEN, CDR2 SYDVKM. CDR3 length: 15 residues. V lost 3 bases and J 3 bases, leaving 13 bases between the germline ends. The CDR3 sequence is CASSLGPRRTDTQYF. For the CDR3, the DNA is TGTGCCAGCAGTTTGGGACCGAGGAGGACAGATACGCAGTATTTT.

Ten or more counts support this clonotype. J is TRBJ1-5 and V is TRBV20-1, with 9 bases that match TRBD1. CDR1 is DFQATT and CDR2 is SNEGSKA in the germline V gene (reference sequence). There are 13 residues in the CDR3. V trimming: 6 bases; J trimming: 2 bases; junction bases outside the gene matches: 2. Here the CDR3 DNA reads TGCAGTGCCTGGACAGGGGGCAATCAGCCCCAGCATTTT. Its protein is CSAWTGGNQPQHF.

CDR3 sequence (DNA): TGCGCCAGCAGCTGGCTTATAAGGAGACGCACAGATACGCAGTATTTT. Translated: CASSWLIRRRTDTQYF. This chain links TRBV5-1 with TRBJ2-3; D call uncertain. CDR3 length: 16 amino acids. The germline V gene has CDR1 SGHRS and CDR2 YFSETQ. The ends were cut back, 3 bases at V and 1 base at J, with 15 bases in the middle.

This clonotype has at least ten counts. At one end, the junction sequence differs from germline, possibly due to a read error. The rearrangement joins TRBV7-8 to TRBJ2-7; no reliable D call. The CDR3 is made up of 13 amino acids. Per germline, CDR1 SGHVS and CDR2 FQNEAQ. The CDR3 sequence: CASSLLGTYEQYF. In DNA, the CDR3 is TGTGCCAGCAGCCTTCTAGGTACCTATGAGCAGTACTTC.

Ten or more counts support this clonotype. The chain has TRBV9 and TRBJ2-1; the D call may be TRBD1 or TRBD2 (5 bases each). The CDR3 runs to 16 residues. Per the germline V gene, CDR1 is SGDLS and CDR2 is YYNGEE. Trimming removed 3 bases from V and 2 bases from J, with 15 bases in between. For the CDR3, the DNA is TGTGCCAGCAGCGGAACGGCCGGGGCCACCTACAATGAGCAGTTCTTC. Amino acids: CASSGTAGATYNEQFF.

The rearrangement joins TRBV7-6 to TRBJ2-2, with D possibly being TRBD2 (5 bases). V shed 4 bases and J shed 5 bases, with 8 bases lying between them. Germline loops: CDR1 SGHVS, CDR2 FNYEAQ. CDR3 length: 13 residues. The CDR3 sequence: CASSSGLTGELFF. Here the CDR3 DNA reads TGTGCCAGCAGCTCCGGACTGACCGGGGAGCTGTTTTTT.

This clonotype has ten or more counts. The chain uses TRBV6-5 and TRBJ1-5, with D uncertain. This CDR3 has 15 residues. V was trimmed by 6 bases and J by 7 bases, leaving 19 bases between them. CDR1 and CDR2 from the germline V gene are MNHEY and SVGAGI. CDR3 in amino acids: CASRGVTGLGQPQHF. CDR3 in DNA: TGTGCCAGCAGGGGCGTGACGGGTTTAGGCCAGCCCCAGCATTTT.

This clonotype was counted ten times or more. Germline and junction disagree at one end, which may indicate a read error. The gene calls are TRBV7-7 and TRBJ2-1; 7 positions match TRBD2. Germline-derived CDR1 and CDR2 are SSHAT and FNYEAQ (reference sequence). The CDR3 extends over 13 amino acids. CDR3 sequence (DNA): TGTGCTAGCAGCGGGGACCCTAGGGGAGAGCAGTTCTTC. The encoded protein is CASSGDPRGEQFF.

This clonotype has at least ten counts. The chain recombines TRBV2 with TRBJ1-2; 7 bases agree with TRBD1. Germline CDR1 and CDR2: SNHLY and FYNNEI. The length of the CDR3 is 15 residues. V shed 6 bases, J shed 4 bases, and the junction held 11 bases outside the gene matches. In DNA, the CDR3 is TGTGCCAGCAGGCGCCAGGGGGGAAATGGCTATGGCTACACCTTC. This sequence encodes CASRRQGGNGYGYTF.